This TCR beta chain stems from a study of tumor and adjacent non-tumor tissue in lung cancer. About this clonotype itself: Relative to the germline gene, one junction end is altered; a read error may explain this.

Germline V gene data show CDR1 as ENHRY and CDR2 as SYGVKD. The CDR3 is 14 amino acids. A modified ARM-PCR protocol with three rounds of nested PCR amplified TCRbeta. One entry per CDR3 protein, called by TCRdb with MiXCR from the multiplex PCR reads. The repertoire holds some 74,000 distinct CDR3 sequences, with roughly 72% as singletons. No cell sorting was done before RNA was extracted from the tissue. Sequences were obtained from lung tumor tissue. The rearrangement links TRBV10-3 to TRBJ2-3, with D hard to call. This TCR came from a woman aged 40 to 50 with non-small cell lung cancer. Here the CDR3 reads CTITETSSTDTQYF. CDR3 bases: TGTACCATCACCGAAACATCTAGCACAGATACGCAGTATTTT.